The clone carrying this T cell receptor beta chain was seen only once. The data are from a study of shared clonotypes between healthy human individuals. The CDR3 spans 13 residues. V lost 1 base and J lost 11, with 14 bases in between. The V gene's germline CDR1 is SGHAT and CDR2 FQNNGV. Profiled with immunoSEQ multiplex PCR; TCRdb holds only in-frame clones, not every one. The repertoire holds around 700,000 clones, with roughly 70% as singletons. The receptor comes from a woman aged 25 to 39 in good health. The sequenced sample consisted of memory CD4+ T cells sorted from blood. Documented subset: CD45RA-negative fraction. The V and J genes are TRBV11-2 and TRBJ2-5; D uncertain. Written as DNA, the CDR3 is TGTGCCAGCAGCTTAGGAACGTATGAAGAGCAGTACTTC. This sequence encodes CASSLGTYEEQYF. Combining the CDR3 with reference TRBV11-2 and TRBJ2-5 gives the whole variable domain EAGVAQSPRYKIIEKRQSVAFWCNPISGHATLYWYQQILGQGPKLLIQFQNNGVVDDSQLPKDRFSAERLKGVDSTLKIQPAKLEDSAVYLCASSLGTYEEQYFGPGTRLLVL.